The 8 T cell receptor beta chains in this list originate from one sample, sequenced in a study of blood T cell repertoires in COVID-19. The method was immunoSEQ multiplex PCR; TCRdb's version includes in-frame clones alone and lacks a portion of them. The table includes 410,000 or so clones, around nine tenths detected once. The sample taken for sequencing was peripheral blood. The receptors were gathered from a woman in her forties with COVID-19, enrolled during active disease.

This clone was recorded only once. The chain is built from TRBV28 and TRBJ2-7, with 7 bases lining up with TRBD1. Germline V gene sequence: CDR1 MDHEN, CDR2 SYDVKM. CDR3 length: 15 residues. Unmatched junction bases numbered 8, after V lost 4 bases and J lost 2 bases. CDR3 region: CASSSQGQSPYEQYF. The CDR3 DNA sequence: TGTGCCAGCAGTTCCCAGGGACAGTCCCCCTACGAGCAGTACTTC.

V is TRBV11-2 and J is TRBJ2-1, with TRBD1 matching over 12 bases. This CDR3 is built from 15 residues. Germline loops: CDR1 SGHAT, CDR2 FQNNGV. The V and J ends lost 3 bases and 9 bases, in that order; junction bases with no gene match: 6. In DNA form, the CDR3 reads TGTGCCAGCAGCTTCCGAGGGACAGGGGGCTCTGAGCAGTTCTTC. Translation gives CASSFRGTGGSEQFF.

The chain joins TRBV9 to TRBJ2-3; D may be TRBD2 (6 bases). CDR3 length: 17 amino acids. V was clipped by 4 bases and J by 4 bases, with 22 bases between them. Germline V lookup: CDR1 SGDLS, CDR2 YYNGEE. Here the CDR3 reads CASSLGPGERVADTQYF. CDR3 coding DNA: TGTGCCAGCAGCCTGGGGCCGGGGGAAAGAGTAGCAGATACGCAGTATTTT.

The J gene is TRBJ1-1, the V gene TRBV7-2; D possibly corresponds to TRBD1 (6 bases). V shed 6 bases and J shed 1 base, with 9 bases lying between them. Per the germline V gene, CDR1 is SGHTA and CDR2 is FQGNSA. CDR3 length: 13 residues. DNA for the CDR3: TGTGCCAGCAGACGGGACAAGAACACTGAAGCTTTCTTT. Its protein product is CASRRDKNTEAFF.

This chain connects TRBV7-2 to TRBJ1-5; D ambiguous. The germline V and J ends were trimmed by 7 bases and 6 bases, with 19 bases remaining between them. Germline V gene lookup returns CDR1 SGHTA and CDR2 FQGNSA. CDR3 length: 15 amino acids. The CDR3 coding sequence is TGTGCCAGCATCCCCCTTGTTGGGGAGGGTCAGCCCCAGCATTTT. Translating it yields CASIPLVGEGQPQHF.

V usage is TRBV4-3 and J usage is TRBJ1-3; the D is unclear. Trimming cost V 0 bases and J 1 base, with 7 bases left between them. The CDR3 runs to 15 residues. CDR1 LGHNA and CDR2 YSLEER come from the germline V gene. CDR3 sequence: CASSQDGLSGNTIYF. DNA of the CDR3: TGCGCCAGCAGCCAAGATGGGCTTTCTGGAAACACCATATATTTT.

The chain couples TRBV7-9 to TRBJ2-3; 7 bases match TRBD2. CDR3 size: 14 residues. CDR1 and CDR2 from the germline V gene are SEHNR and FQNEAQ (reference sequence). Trimming removed 5 bases from V and 0 bases from J; junction bases left unmatched: 2. The CDR3 sequence is CASSPGGSTDTQYF. In nucleotides, the CDR3 is TGTGCCAGCAGCCCCGGGGGGAGCACAGATACGCAGTATTTT.

V usage is TRBV19 and J usage is TRBJ1-3, with TRBD1 as a possible D gene (6 bases). CDR3 length: 15 amino acids. CDR1 and CDR2 from the germline V gene are LNHDA and SQIVND (reference sequence). Trimming cost V 6 bases and J 0 bases, with 12 bases left between them. This CDR3 is CASSARGNSGNTIYF. The CDR3 coding sequence is TGTGCCAGTAGCGCCAGGGGCAACTCTGGAAACACCATATATTTT. Combining the CDR3 with reference TRBV19 and TRBJ1-3 gives the whole variable domain DGGITQSPKYLFRKEGQNVTLSCEQNLNHDAMYWYRQDPGQGLRLIYYSQIVNDFQKGDIAEGYSVSREKKESFPLTVTSAQKNPTAFYLCASSARGNSGNTIYFGEGSWLTVV.